This entry concerns a single T cell receptor beta chain. These data belong to a study of blood T cell repertoires in COVID-19. On the study more broadly: The cDNA or gDNA used as material had been derived from T cells, B-cell-depleted T cells, or PBMCs.

Recruits, aged 18 to 89 years, lived in 24 US areas. In assigning cohorts, the study relied on participant-reported clinical history. Only in-frame clones appear in the TCRdb table, and some are missing; sequencing was by immunoSEQ multiplex PCR. The top ten clones hold about 4.5% of a sample with around 320,000 clones, 90% of them seen once. V gave up 2 bases and J gave up 4 bases; unmatched junction bases: 4. CDR1 and CDR2 from the germline V gene are SEHNR and FQNEAQ (reference sequence). This CDR3 contains 15 residues. The TCR originated in a woman aged 18-30 years with acute COVID-19. V usage is TRBV7-9 and J usage is TRBJ2-4; 8 bases line up with TRBD1. Sequenced: PBMCs or T cells enriched from blood (not recorded which). The CDR3 reads CASSLTDREKNIQYF. In nucleotides, the CDR3 is TGTGCCAGCAGCTTAACGGACAGGGAAAAAAACATTCAGTACTTC. Filled out from reference TRBV7-9 and TRBJ2-4, the complete variable domain reads DTGVSQNPRHKITKRGQNVTFRCDPISEHNRLYWYRQTLGQGPEFLTYFQNEAQLEKSRLLSDRFSAERPKGSFSTLEIQRTEQGDSAMYLCASSLTDREKNIQYFGAGTRLSVL.